These 14 T cell receptor beta chains originate from one sample sequenced in a study of tumor T cells in aggressive B-cell lymphoma. Profiled with immunoSEQ multiplex PCR; TCRdb holds only in-frame clones, not every one. The sample records thousands of clones, 70% to 90% being singletons. Specimen: tumor tissue. The receptor source for this set is an adult with diffuse large B cell lymphoma.

Concerning this clone itself: At one end, the junction sequence differs from germline, possibly due to a read error. This chain uses TRBV5-1 with TRBJ1-1; 7 bases are shared with TRBD1. The CDR3 runs 13 residues. Germline CDR1 and CDR2: SGHRS and YFSETQ. CDR3 region: CAGRGGANTEAFF. For the CDR3, the DNA is TGCGCCGGCAGGGGGGGGGCGAACACTGAAGCTTTCTTT. Together with reference TRBV5-1 and TRBJ1-1, the CDR3 gives the full variable domain: KAGVTQTPRYLIKTRGQQVTLSCSPISGHRSVSWYQQTPGQGLQFLFEYFSETQRNKGNFPGRFSGRQFSNSRSEMNVSTLELGDSALYLCAGRGGANTEAFFGQGTRLTVV.

This clone has just one count. The chain couples TRBV9 to TRBJ2-2; tentative D call: TRBD2 (5 bases). Germline values: CDR1 SGDLS, CDR2 YYNGEE. This CDR3 has 14 amino acids. V lost 2 bases and J lost 6, with 11 bases in between. As DNA, the CDR3 is TGTGCCAGCAGCGTTCGGGGAGAACCCGGGGAGCTGTTTTTT. This encodes CASSVRGEPGELFF.

CDR3 residues: CAWATQGSSYTF. CDR3 DNA: TGTGCCTGGGCCACACAGGGCTCGAGCTACACCTTC. The V call is TRBV30, the J call TRBJ1-2; D possibly corresponds to TRBD1 (6 bases). There are 12 residues in the CDR3. The germline gives CDR1 GTSNPN, CDR2 SVGIG (reference sequence). V lost 5 bases to trimming and J lost 9 bases, with 16 bases between them.

A remark on this clone: Other DNA sequences in the same sample also yield this CDR3. The chain recombines TRBV28 with TRBJ1-4, with D possibly TRBD1 on 6 matching bases. Germline V CDR1 and CDR2: MDHEN, SYDVKM. Trimming removed 1 base from V and 3 bases from J, with 12 bases in between. There are 16 residues in the CDR3. The DNA of the CDR3 is TGTGCCAGCAGTTTATACACAGGGTACTCTAATGAAAAACTGTTTTTT. It codes for CASSLYTGYSNEKLFF.

CDR3 sequence: CASGSDRPYEQYF. CDR3 coding DNA: TGTGCCAGCGGCTCGGACAGGCCCTACGAGCAGTACTTC. The chain is built from TRBV11-2 and TRBJ2-7, with TRBD1 identical over 7 bases. Trimming took 8 bases from V and 2 from J; bases not matched to a gene: 6. Germline-derived CDR1 and CDR2 are SGHAT and FQNNGV. The CDR3 totals 13 residues.

The chain carries TRBV18 and TRBJ1-5, with 7 bases matching TRBD1. The length of the CDR3 is 15 residues. The germline CDR1 and CDR2 sequences are KGHSH and LQKENI. The V segment lost 4 bases and the J segment 2 bases; nucleotides outside the gene matches: 5. Here the CDR3 DNA reads TGTGCCAGCTCACGTTCAGGGGGACGCAATCAGCCCCAGCATTTT. Its protein is CASSRSGGRNQPQHF.

This chain uses TRBV5-1 with TRBJ1-2; 9 bases are a match to TRBD1. The V and J ends lost 4 bases and 4 bases, in that order; junction bases with no gene match: 11. Germline assignment: CDR1 SGHRS and CDR2 YFSETQ. The CDR3 spans 16 residues. The CDR3 region has the DNA TGCGCCAGCAGCCCTGGGACAGGGAAGGGAGGCTATGGCTACACCTTC. Amino acids: CASSPGTGKGGYGYTF.

The chain carries TRBV5-1 and TRBJ2-1; TRBD2 agrees at 13 bases. Losses at the gene ends were 5 bases for V and 10 bases for J; bases not matched to a gene: 9. Germline V gene sequence: CDR1 SGHRS, CDR2 YFSETQ. CDR3 size: 15 residues. In nucleotides, the CDR3 is TGCGCCAGCAGGACCGGGACTAGCGGGATCGGGGAGCAGTTCTTC. It is translated as CASRTGTSGIGEQFF.

The chain combines TRBV5-1 with TRBJ2-5; 12 bases fit TRBD2. Germline lookup yields CDR1 SGHRS and CDR2 YFSETQ. The CDR3 totals 18 residues. The ends lost 3 bases at V and 0 bases at J; junction bases unmatched: 9. The CDR3 DNA follows: TGCGCCAGCAGCTCTAGCGGGGGGGCGAACCTGTACCAAGAGACCCAGTACTTC. Amino acid sequence: CASSSSGGANLYQETQYF. Based on the CDR3 plus reference TRBV5-1 and TRBJ2-5, the full variable domain is KAGVTQTPRYLIKTRGQQVTLSCSPISGHRSVSWYQQTPGQGLQFLFEYFSETQRNKGNFPGRFSGRQFSNSRSEMNVSTLELGDSALYLCASSSSGGANLYQETQYFGPGTRLLVL.

V is TRBV2 and J is TRBJ2-4; TRBD2 agrees at 8 bases. The V and J ends lost 3 bases and 2 bases, in that order; junction bases with no gene match: 6. The CDR3 extends over 16 amino acids. Germline values: CDR1 SNHLY, CDR2 FYNNEI. CDR3 protein: CASSEEAGASKNIQYF. DNA for the CDR3: TGTGCCAGCAGTGAGGAAGCGGGGGCCTCCAAAAACATTCAGTACTTC.

The chain uses TRBV7-8 and TRBJ2-5, with 8 bases identical to TRBD2. The V gene's germline CDR1 is SGHVS and CDR2 FQNEAQ. CDR3 length: 17 amino acids. The junction had 12 bases not matched to a gene; V was cut back by 1 base and J by 5 bases. CDR3: CASSLEFGRGDTETQYF. DNA for the CDR3: TGTGCCAGCAGCTTAGAATTCGGGCGGGGGGACACGGAGACCCAGTACTTC.

This rearrangement joins TRBV7-2 to TRBJ2-4; 8 bases line up with TRBD1. Germline V gives CDR1 SGHTA, CDR2 FQGNSA. With 3 bases clipped from V and 3 bases from J, the junction kept 4 bases outside the gene matches. The CDR3 consists of 15 residues. DNA of the CDR3: TGTGCCAGCAGCTTTGCCGGACAGGGCAAAAACATTCAGTACTTC. It encodes CASSFAGQGKNIQYF.

V and J are TRBV15 and TRBJ2-7; D perhaps matches TRBD2 (7 bases). V was cut by 5 bases and J by 0 bases, with 20 bases left in between. The CDR3 is made up of 17 amino acids. From germline, CDR1 is LNHNV and CDR2 YYDKDF (reference sequence). CDR3 bases: TGTGCCACCAGCGGTTCGTGGGGGGGCATTCACTCCTACGAGCAGTACTTC. Translated, it gives CATSGSWGGIHSYEQYF.

The rearrangement links TRBV9 to TRBJ1-2; D is undetermined. The V end was cut by 2 bases, the J end by 0 bases, with 8 bases between. This CDR3 comprises 14 residues. Germline V gene sequence: CDR1 SGDLS, CDR2 YYNGEE. Here the CDR3 DNA reads TGTGCCAGCAGCGTCGCGTCTTCTAACTATGGCTACACCTTC. It specifies CASSVASSNYGYTF.